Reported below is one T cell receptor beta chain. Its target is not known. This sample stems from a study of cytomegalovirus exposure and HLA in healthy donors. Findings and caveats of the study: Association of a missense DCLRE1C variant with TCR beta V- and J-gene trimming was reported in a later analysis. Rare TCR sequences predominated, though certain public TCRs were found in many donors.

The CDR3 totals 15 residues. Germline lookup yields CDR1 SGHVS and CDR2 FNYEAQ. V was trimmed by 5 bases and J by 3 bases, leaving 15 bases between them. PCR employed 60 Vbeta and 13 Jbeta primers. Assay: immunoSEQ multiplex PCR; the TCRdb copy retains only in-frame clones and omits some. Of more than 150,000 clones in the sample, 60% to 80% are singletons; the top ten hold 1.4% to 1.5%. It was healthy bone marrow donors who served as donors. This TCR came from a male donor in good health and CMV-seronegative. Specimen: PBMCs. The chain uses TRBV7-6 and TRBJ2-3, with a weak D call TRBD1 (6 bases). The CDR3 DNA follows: TGTGCCAGCAGCCGAGAGGGGGATCAGACAGATACGCAGTATTTT. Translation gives CASSREGDQTDTQYF.